Shown below are 21 T cell receptor beta chains from a single sample sequenced in a study of blood T cell repertoires in COVID-19. Using immunoSEQ multiplex PCR, the repertoire was profiled, and TCRdb retains in-frame clones only, with some absent. The sample includes approximately 120,000 clones, about 74% seen only once; the top ten take 4.5% to 6%. The sample comprised peripheral blood. The receptors were sampled from an older man with COVID-19, enrolled during active disease.

CDR3 residues: CASSGDREKLFF. DNA for the CDR3: TGTGCCAGCAGTGGGGACAGGGAAAAACTGTTTTTT. V usage is TRBV25-1 and J usage is TRBJ1-4, with 8 bases aligning to TRBD1. This CDR3 region has 12 residues. The germline CDR1 and CDR2 sequences are MGHDK and SYGVNS. Trimming cost V 4 bases and J 8 bases; bases outside gene matches: 0.

The V and J genes are TRBV5-4 and TRBJ2-7; maybe TRBD1 (5 bases). V was clipped by 5 bases and J by 5 bases, with 14 bases between them. The CDR3 has 13 amino acids. Per the germline V gene, CDR1 is SGHNT and CDR2 is YYREEE (reference sequence). CDR3 protein: CASSQGVENEQYF. CDR3 sequence (DNA): TGTGCCAGCAGTCAGGGTGTGGAGAACGAGCAGTACTTC.

The chain uses TRBV2 and TRBJ1-2, with D perhaps TRBD1 (6 bases). The germline CDR1 and CDR2 sequences are SNHLY and FYNNEI. The CDR3 extends over 13 amino acids. V was cut by 2 bases and J by 4 bases, with 8 bases left in between. Here the CDR3 reads CASSERQVYGYTF. The CDR3 DNA is TGTGCCAGCAGTGAAAGACAGGTCTATGGCTACACCTTC. Complete variable domain (other parts from reference TRBV2 and TRBJ1-2): EPEVTQTPSHQVTQMGQEVILRCVPISNHLYFYWYRQILGQKVEFLVSFYNNEISEKSEIFDDQFSVERPDGSNFTLKIRSTKLEDSAMYFCASSERQVYGYTFGSGTRLTVV.

This chain uses TRBV6-5 with TRBJ2-7, with 11 bases matching TRBD2. V lost 6 bases and J lost 1; bases outside the gene matches: 2. The length of the CDR3 is 14 residues. Looked up from germline, CDR1 is MNHEY and CDR2 is SVGAGI. CDR3 loop: CASRRTSGSYEQYF. The CDR3 DNA reads TGTGCCAGCAGGCGGACTAGCGGGTCCTACGAGCAGTACTTC.

The V and J genes are TRBV24-1 and TRBJ2-2; D possibly corresponds to TRBD1 (6 bases). The germline V gene encodes CDR1 KGHDR and CDR2 SFDVKD. V was trimmed by 8 bases and J by 1 base, leaving 10 bases between them. This CDR3 has 14 amino acids. The CDR3 is CATKPGQNTGELFF. In nucleotides, the CDR3 is TGTGCCACCAAACCGGGACAGAACACCGGGGAGCTGTTTTTT.

This chain links TRBV4-1 with TRBJ1-6; D unresolved. CDR1 and CDR2 (germline): MGHRA, YSYEKL. The CDR3 covers 14 residues. The ends were cut back, 1 base at V and 4 bases at J, with 5 bases in the middle. CDR3 in amino acids: CASSQGLYNSPLHF. The CDR3 nucleotides are TGCGCCAGCAGCCAAGGGCTTTATAATTCACCCCTCCACTTT.

A few counts support this clone. This rearrangement joins TRBV28 to TRBJ2-3; 8 nucleotides align to TRBD2. There are 17 residues in the CDR3. J lost 2 bases, V lost 5 bases, and 12 bases had no gene match. CDR1 is MDHEN, CDR2 SYDVKM, per germline. In nucleotides, the CDR3 is TGTGCCAGCAGTATCCTAACACTAGCGGCACCCACAGATACGCAGTATTTT. It encodes CASSILTLAAPTDTQYF. The variable domain in full, completed from reference TRBV28 and TRBJ2-3, reads DVKVTQSSRYLVKRTGEKVFLECVQDMDHENMFWYRQDPGLGLRLIYFSYDVKMKEKGDIPEGYSVSREKKERFSLILESASTNQTSMYLCASSILTLAAPTDTQYFGPGTRLTVL.

The chain is built from TRBV6-1 and TRBJ2-4, with D possibly being TRBD1 (6 bases). CDR1 MNHNS and CDR2 SASEGT come from the germline V gene. The V end was cut by 6 bases, the J end by 8 bases, with 8 bases between. This CDR3 contains 11 residues. The CDR3 loop reads CASRQGDIQYF. The CDR3 DNA follows: TGTGCCAGCAGACAGGGTGACATTCAGTACTTC.

This chain joins TRBV5-1 and TRBJ1-5; maybe TRBD1 (6 bases). The V and J ends lost 4 bases and 2 bases respectively, with 10 bases between them. The germline CDR1 and CDR2 sequences are SGHRS and YFSETQ. The length of the CDR3 is 14 residues. The CDR3 is CASSQDSGNQPQHF. In nucleotides, the CDR3 is TGCGCCAGCAGCCAGGACAGTGGCAATCAGCCCCAGCATTTT. Full variable domain (missing parts from reference TRBV5-1 and TRBJ1-5): KAGVTQTPRYLIKTRGQQVTLSCSPISGHRSVSWYQQTPGQGLQFLFEYFSETQRNKGNFPGRFSGRQFSNSRSEMNVSTLELGDSALYLCASSQDSGNQPQHFGDGTRLSIL.

The rearrangement uses TRBV28 and TRBJ2-7, with 7 bases lining up with TRBD1. Looked up from germline, CDR1 is MDHEN and CDR2 is SYDVKM. CDR3 length equals 14 residues. The V segment lost 6 bases and the J segment 4 bases; nucleotides outside the gene matches: 9. As DNA, the CDR3 is TGTGCCAGCAGACCGGGACAGTTATTGTACGAGCAGTACTTC. Translating it yields CASRPGQLLYEQYF.

This clone was observed at least ten times. The chain joins TRBV27 to TRBJ1-6; D may be TRBD1 (5 bases). CDR3 length equals 13 residues. The V gene lost 5 bases and the J gene lost 8 bases, with 10 bases spanning the gap. Germline-derived CDR1 and CDR2 are MNHEY and SMNVEV (reference sequence). The CDR3 spells CASSQDSYSPLHF. The CDR3 DNA follows: TGTGCCAGCAGTCAAGACAGCTATTCACCCCTCCACTTT.

This chain uses TRBV6-5 with TRBJ2-1; TRBD2 agrees at 8 bases. The germline CDR1 and CDR2 sequences are MNHEY and SVGAGI. Trimming removed 0 bases from V and 15 bases from J; junction bases left unmatched: 4. CDR3 length: 12 amino acids. The CDR3, as DNA: TGTGCCAGCAGTTACTCGGGTGGACTAGCGTTCTTC. It codes for CASSYSGGLAFF.

This clone was picked up one time. The chain has TRBV10-2 and TRBJ2-1, with D perhaps TRBD2 (6 bases). This CDR3 is built from 14 residues. CDR1 and CDR2 from the germline V gene are WSHSY and SAAADI. The V gene lost 6 bases and the J gene lost 9 bases, with 18 bases spanning the gap. The CDR3 sequence: CASRGPGAGGEQFF. The DNA for the CDR3 is TGCGCCAGCAGGGGCCCCGGAGCGGGCGGTGAGCAGTTCTTC.

This sequence joins TRBV4-1 and TRBJ1-1; D unclear. Trimming left V 0 bases short and J 1 base short, with 9 bases between. Germline V gene sequence: CDR1 MGHRA, CDR2 YSYEKL. The CDR3 covers 15 residues. The CDR3 sequence is CASSQEEASNTEAFF. In DNA, the CDR3 is TGCGCCAGCAGCCAAGAAGAAGCGTCGAACACTGAAGCTTTCTTT.

CDR3 protein: CASSPRPAAKNIQYF. CDR3 DNA: TGTGCCAGTAGTCCCCGCCCAGCGGCCAAAAACATTCAGTACTTC. This rearrangement joins TRBV19 to TRBJ2-4; D is undetermined. The V gene lost 5 bases and the J gene lost 1 base, with 12 bases spanning the gap. The CDR3 has 15 amino acids. CDR1 and CDR2 (germline): LNHDA, SQIVND (reference sequence).

This chain links TRBV4-2 with TRBJ1-4; TRBD1 is a possible D gene (6 bases). CDR3 length: 16 residues. With 4 bases removed from V and 0 bases from J, the gap between germline ends came to 12 bases. Germline assignment: CDR1 LGHNA and CDR2 YNFKEQ. The CDR3 bases are TGTGCCAGCAGCCTCAAGGGGGGGGCAACTAATGAAAAACTGTTTTTT. Its protein is CASSLKGGATNEKLFF.

J is TRBJ1-2 and V is TRBV7-2; D remains unclear. Germline CDR1 SGHTA, CDR2 FQGNSA. The length of the CDR3 is 13 residues. Deletions cut 4 bases from V and 4 bases from J, with 10 bases between. The chain's CDR3 is CASSSPGIYGYTF. For the CDR3, the DNA is TGTGCCAGCAGCTCCCCGGGGATCTATGGCTACACCTTC.

The rearrangement uses TRBV28 and TRBJ2-2, with TRBD1 identical over 11 bases. Germline CDR1 reads MDHEN; CDR2 reads SYDVKM. This CDR3 region has 17 residues. J gave up 3 bases and V 7 bases, and 10 bases lay outside the gene matches. CDR3 sequence reads: CASTSTPGQGDTGELFF. CDR3 sequence (DNA): TGTGCCAGCACTTCAACGCCGGGACAGGGGGACACCGGGGAGCTGTTTTTT.

This clone occurred a few times. The V and J genes are TRBV5-1 and TRBJ2-3; the match to TRBD2 covers 7 bases. Germline-derived CDR1 and CDR2 are SGHRS and YFSETQ. The CDR3 consists of 17 residues. Losses at the gene ends were 6 bases for V and 2 bases for J; bases not matched to a gene: 15. The CDR3 region is CASTLPREGSLTDTQYF. DNA for the CDR3: TGCGCCAGCACCTTACCCAGGGAGGGGTCCCTCACAGATACGCAGTATTTT.

The sample holds a few counts of this clone. The V call is TRBV3-1 (or the pseudogene TRBV3-2), the J call TRBJ2-7; TRBD1 matches 10 bases. CDR1 LGHDT and CDR2 YNNKEL come from the germline V gene (reference sequence). This CDR3 contains 15 residues. J lost 6 bases, V lost 4 bases, and 9 bases had no gene match. Here the CDR3 DNA reads TGTGCCAGCAGCCCCCGGGACAGGGGCAACTCCGAGCAGTACTTC. It yields the protein CASSPRDRGNSEQYF.

This chain joins TRBV12-2 and TRBJ2-7; TRBD2 reflects the table's D call only, with no check against the DNA. TRBV12-2 has pseudogene status. The length of the CDR3 is 15 residues. Written as DNA, the CDR3 is TGTGCAAGTCGCTTGGTAGCGGGAGGGCCCTCCGAGCAGTACTTC. Translated, it gives CASRLVAGGPSEQYF.